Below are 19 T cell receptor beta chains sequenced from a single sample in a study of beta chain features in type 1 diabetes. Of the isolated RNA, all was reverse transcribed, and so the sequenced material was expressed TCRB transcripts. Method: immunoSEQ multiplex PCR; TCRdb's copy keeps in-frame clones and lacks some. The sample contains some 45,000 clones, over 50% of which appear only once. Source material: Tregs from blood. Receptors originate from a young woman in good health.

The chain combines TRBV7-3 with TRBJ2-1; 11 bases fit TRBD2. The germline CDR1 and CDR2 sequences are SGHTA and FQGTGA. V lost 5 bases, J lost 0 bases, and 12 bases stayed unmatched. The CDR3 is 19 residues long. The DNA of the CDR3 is TGTGCCAGCAGCCATACGGGACTAGCGGCTACGAGCTCCTACAATGAGCAGTTCTTC. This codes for CASSHTGLAATSSYNEQFF.

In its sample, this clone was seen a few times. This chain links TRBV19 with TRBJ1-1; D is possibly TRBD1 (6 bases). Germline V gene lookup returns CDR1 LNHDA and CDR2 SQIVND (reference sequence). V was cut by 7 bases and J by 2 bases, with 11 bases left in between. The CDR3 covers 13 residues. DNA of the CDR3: TGTGCCAGTAAGCCGGGACAAAACACTGAAGCTTTCTTT. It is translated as CASKPGQNTEAFF.

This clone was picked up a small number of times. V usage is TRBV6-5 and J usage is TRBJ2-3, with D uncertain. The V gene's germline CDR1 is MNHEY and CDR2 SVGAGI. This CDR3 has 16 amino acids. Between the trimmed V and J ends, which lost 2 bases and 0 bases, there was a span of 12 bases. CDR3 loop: CASSYTISLSTDTQYF. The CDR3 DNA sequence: TGTGCCAGCAGTTACACAATTAGCTTGAGCACAGATACGCAGTATTTT.

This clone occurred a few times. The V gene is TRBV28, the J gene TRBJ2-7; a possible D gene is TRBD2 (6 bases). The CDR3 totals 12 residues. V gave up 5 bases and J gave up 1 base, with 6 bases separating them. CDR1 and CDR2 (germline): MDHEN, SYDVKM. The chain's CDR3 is CASSRESYEQYF. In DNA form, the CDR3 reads TGTGCCAGCAGTCGGGAGTCCTACGAGCAGTACTTC.

CDR3 sequence (DNA): TGTGCCAGTAGTTCCCTAGCGGGAGGGCCTAATGAGCAGTTCTTC. Translation gives CASSSLAGGPNEQFF. The chain is built from TRBV19 and TRBJ2-1; 12 bases map to TRBD2. Germline lookup yields CDR1 LNHDA and CDR2 SQIVND (reference sequence). The CDR3 sequence is 15 residues long. With V trimmed by 5 bases and J by 7 bases, 6 bases remained unmatched. Full variable domain (outside the CDR3, taken from reference TRBV19 and TRBJ2-1): DGGITQSPKYLFRKEGQNVTLSCEQNLNHDAMYWYRQDPGQGLRLIYYSQIVNDFQKGDIAEGYSVSREKKESFPLTVTSAQKNPTAFYLCASSSLAGGPNEQFFGPGTRLTVL.

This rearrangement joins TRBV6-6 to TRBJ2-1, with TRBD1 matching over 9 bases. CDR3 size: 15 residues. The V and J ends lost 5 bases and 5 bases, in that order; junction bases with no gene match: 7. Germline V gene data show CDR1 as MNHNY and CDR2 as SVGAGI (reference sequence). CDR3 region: CASSRPGTGNNEQFF. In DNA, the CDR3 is TGTGCCAGCAGTCGTCCCGGGACAGGGAACAATGAGCAGTTCTTC.

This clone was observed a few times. CDR3 in DNA: TGTGCCAGCAGCTATCAGGGGGCAGGGGGTGAGCAGTTCTTC. This encodes CASSYQGAGGEQFF. The rearrangement links TRBV7-9 to TRBJ2-1; TRBD1 matches 8 bases. The CDR3 length is 14 residues. The germline gives CDR1 SEHNR, CDR2 FQNEAQ (reference sequence). Trimming removed 4 bases from V and 9 bases from J; junction bases left unmatched: 8. Supplemented by reference TRBV7-9 and TRBJ2-1, the full variable domain reads DTGVSQNPRHKITKRGQNVTFRCDPISEHNRLYWYRQTLGQGPEFLTYFQNEAQLEKSRLLSDRFSAERPKGSFSTLEIQRTEQGDSAMYLCASSYQGAGGEQFFGPGTRLTVL.

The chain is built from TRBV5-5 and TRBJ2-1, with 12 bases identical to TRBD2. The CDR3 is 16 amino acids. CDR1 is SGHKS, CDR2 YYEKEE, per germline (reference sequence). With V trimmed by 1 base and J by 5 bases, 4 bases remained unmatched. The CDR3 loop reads CASSLPRTSGNNEQFF. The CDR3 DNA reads TGTGCCAGCAGCTTGCCGAGGACTAGCGGGAACAATGAGCAGTTCTTC.

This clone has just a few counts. The CDR3 here is CASGTGGFLETQYF. CDR3 sequence (DNA): TGTGCCAGCGGGACAGGGGGCTTCTTGGAGACCCAGTACTTC. The chain carries TRBV28 and TRBJ2-5; TRBD1 agrees at 12 bases. J gave up 5 bases and V 8 bases, and 6 bases lay outside the gene matches. The germline gives CDR1 MDHEN, CDR2 SYDVKM. The length of the CDR3 is 14 residues. The full variable domain, rest sourced from reference TRBV28 and TRBJ2-5, is DVKVTQSSRYLVKRTGEKVFLECVQDMDHENMFWYRQDPGLGLRLIYFSYDVKMKEKGDIPEGYSVSREKKERFSLILESASTNQTSMYLCASGTGGFLETQYFGPGTRLLVL.

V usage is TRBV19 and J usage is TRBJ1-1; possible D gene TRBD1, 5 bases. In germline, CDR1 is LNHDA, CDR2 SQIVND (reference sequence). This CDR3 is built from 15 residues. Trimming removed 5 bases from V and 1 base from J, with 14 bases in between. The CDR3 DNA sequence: TGTGCCAGTAGTGTGGAGGGGACGGGGAACACTGAAGCTTTCTTT. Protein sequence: CASSVEGTGNTEAFF.

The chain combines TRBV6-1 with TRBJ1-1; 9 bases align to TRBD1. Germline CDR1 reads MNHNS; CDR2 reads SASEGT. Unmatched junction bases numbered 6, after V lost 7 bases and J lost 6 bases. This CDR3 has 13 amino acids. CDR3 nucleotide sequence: TGTGCCAGCATTAGACAGGGGGACGCTGAAGCTTTCTTT. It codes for CASIRQGDAEAFF.

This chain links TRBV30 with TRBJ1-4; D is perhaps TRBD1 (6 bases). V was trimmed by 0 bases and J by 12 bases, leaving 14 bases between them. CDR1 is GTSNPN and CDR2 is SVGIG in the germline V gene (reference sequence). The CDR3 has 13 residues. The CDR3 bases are TGTGCCTGGAGTGTAGGGGGTTTAGGGGAACTGTTTTTT. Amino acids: CAWSVGGLGELFF.

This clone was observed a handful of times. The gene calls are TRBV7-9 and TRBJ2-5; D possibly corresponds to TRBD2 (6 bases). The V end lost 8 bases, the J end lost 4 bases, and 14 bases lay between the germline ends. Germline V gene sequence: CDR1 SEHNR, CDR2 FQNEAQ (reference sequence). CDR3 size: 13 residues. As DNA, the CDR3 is TGTGCCAGCGGCCGGGGGACGGTAGAGACCCAGTACTTC. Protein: CASGRGTVETQYF. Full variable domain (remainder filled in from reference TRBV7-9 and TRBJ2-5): DTGVSQNPRHKITKRGQNVTFRCDPISEHNRLYWYRQTLGQGPEFLTYFQNEAQLEKSRLLSDRFSAERPKGSFSTLEIQRTEQGDSAMYLCASGRGTVETQYFGPGTRLLVL.

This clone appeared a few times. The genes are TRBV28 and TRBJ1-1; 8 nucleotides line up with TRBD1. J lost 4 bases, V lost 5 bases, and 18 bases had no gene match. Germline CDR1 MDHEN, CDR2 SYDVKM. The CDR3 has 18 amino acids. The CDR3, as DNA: TGTGCCAGCAGTGACATTGACAGGGGTTGGAGGCCTCCCACTGAAGCTTTCTTT. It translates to CASSDIDRGWRPPTEAFF.

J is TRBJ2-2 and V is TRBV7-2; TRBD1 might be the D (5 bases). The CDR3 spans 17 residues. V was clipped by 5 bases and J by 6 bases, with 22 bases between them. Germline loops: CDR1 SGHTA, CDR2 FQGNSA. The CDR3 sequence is CASSPRSRQGRAGELFF. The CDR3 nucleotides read TGTGCCAGCAGCCCCCGAAGTCGGCAGGGTCGAGCCGGGGAGCTGTTTTTT. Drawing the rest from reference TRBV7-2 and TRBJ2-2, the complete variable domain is GAGVSQSPSNKVTEKGKDVELRCDPISGHTALYWYRQSLGQGLEFLIYFQGNSAPDKSGLPSDRFSAERTGGSVSTLTIQRTQQEDSAVYLCASSPRSRQGRAGELFFGEGSRLTVL.

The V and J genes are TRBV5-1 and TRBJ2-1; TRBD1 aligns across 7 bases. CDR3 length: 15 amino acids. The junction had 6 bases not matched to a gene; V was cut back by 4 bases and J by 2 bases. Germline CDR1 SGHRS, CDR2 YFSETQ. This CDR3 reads CASSVGQVTYNEQFF. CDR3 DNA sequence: TGCGCCAGCAGCGTTGGACAGGTAACCTACAATGAGCAGTTCTTC.

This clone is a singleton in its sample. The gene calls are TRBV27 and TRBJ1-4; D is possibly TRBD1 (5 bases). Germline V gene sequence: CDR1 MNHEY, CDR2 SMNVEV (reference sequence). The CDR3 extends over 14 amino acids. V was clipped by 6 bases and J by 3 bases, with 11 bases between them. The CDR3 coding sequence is TGTGCCAGCAGACAGACAGAGGCTAATGAAAAACTGTTTTTT. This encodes CASRQTEANEKLFF.

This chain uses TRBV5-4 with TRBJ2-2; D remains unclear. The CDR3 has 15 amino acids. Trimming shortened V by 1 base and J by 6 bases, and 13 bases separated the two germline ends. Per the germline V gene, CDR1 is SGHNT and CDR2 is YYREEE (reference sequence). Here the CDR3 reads CASSLSPLNPGELFF. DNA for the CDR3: TGTGCCAGCAGCTTGTCCCCCCTAAACCCCGGGGAGCTGTTTTTT.

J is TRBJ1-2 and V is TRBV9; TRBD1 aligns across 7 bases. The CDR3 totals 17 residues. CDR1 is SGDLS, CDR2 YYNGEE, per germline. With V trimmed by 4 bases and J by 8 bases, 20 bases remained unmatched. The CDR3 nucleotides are TGTGCCAGCAGCACGCAGGGGGGTACCGGATCTATGTTGGGCTACACCTTC. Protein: CASSTQGGTGSMLGYTF.